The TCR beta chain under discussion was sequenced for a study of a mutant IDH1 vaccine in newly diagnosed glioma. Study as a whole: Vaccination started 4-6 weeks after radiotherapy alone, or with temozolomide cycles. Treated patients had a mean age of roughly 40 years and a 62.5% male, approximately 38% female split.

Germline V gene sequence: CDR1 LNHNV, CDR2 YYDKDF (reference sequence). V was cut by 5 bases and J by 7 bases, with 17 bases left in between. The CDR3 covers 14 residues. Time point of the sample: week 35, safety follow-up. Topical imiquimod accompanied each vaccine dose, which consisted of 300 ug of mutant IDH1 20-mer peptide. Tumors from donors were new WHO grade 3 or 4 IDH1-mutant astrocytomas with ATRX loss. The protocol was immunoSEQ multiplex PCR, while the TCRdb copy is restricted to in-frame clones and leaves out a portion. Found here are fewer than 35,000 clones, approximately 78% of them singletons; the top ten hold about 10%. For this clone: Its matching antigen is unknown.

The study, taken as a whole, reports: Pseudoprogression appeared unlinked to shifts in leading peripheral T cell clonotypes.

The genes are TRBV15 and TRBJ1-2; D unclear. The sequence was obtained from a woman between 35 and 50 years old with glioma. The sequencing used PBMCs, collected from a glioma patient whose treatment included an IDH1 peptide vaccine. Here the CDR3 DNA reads TGTGCCACCAGCCCCGCCGGATCTTCCCCTGGCTACACCTTC. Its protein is CATSPAGSSPGYTF.